Following are 12 T cell receptor beta chains from one sample sequenced in a study of T cell changes during pregnancy in multiple sclerosis (dated by TCRdb to about 2019). The library relied on the immunoSEQ multiplex PCR assay. Entries here come from immuneACCESS through TCRdb and include only in-frame sequences with V and J called. Some clones fail to appear in such tables; in the studies checked, an unresolved V gene covers under half of the shortfall, and the cause of the remainder is unknown. For this sample the table gives around 38,000 clones, of which about nine tenths were detected only once. The top ten clonotypes cover 6.1% of the sample. The sequencing here drew on CD8+ T cells from peripheral blood mononuclear cells, taken in the second trimester of pregnancy. All receptors derive from a female donor with multiple sclerosis, enrolled in a pregnancy study.

The chain is built from TRBV27 and TRBJ2-7, with a weak D call TRBD1 (5 bases). CDR1 is MNHEY, CDR2 SMNVEV, per germline (reference sequence). The CDR3 covers 13 residues. V was trimmed by 3 bases and J by 3 bases, leaving 9 bases between them. The CDR3 region is CASSFQTDYEQYF. The DNA of the CDR3 is TGTGCCAGCAGTTTCCAGACAGACTACGAGCAGTACTTC.

The chain combines TRBV27 with TRBJ1-1; D is perhaps TRBD1 (6 bases). The germline CDR1 and CDR2 sequences are MNHEY and SMNVEV (reference sequence). CDR3 length: 14 residues. V was clipped by 3 bases and J by 1 base, with 9 bases between them. CDR3 in amino acids: CASSFIGGNTEAFF. The CDR3 nucleotides read TGTGCCAGCAGTTTCATAGGGGGGAACACTGAAGCTTTCTTT.

The rearrangement links TRBV14 to TRBJ2-1; 7 positions match TRBD2. Germline CDR1 and CDR2: SGHDN and FVKESK. The V segment lost 4 bases and the J segment 6 bases; nucleotides outside the gene matches: 12. The CDR3 totals 16 residues. The DNA for the CDR3 is TGTGCCAGCAGCCCACCGGAGCGGGGTAGATCCAATGAGCAGTTCTTC. It codes for CASSPPERGRSNEQFF.

This chain joins TRBV5-4 and TRBJ1-1; the D gene is possibly TRBD1 (5 bases). CDR1 SGHNT and CDR2 YYREEE come from the germline V gene (reference sequence). The CDR3 totals 13 residues. Trimming left V 4 bases short and J 1 base short, with 8 bases between. CDR3 residues: CASSDSTNTEAFF. CDR3 DNA sequence: TGTGCCAGCAGCGACAGTACGAACACTGAAGCTTTCTTT.

The chain uses TRBV7-9 and TRBJ2-7; the match to TRBD1 covers 8 bases. Germline V lookup: CDR1 SEHNR, CDR2 FQNEAQ (reference sequence). V shed 2 bases, J shed 6 bases, and the junction held 18 bases outside the gene matches. The CDR3 is 18 residues long. The CDR3 protein is CASSLWRTGNDIEAEQYF. CDR3 DNA: TGTGCCAGCAGCTTATGGCGGACAGGGAATGACATAGAAGCCGAGCAGTACTTC.

The chain couples TRBV16 to TRBJ2-1; 7 bases match TRBD1. V lost 3 bases, J lost 5 bases, and 4 bases stayed unmatched. CDR1 is KGHSY and CDR2 is FQNENV in the germline V gene. This CDR3 has 14 residues. The CDR3: CASSQPGTDNEQFF. The DNA for the CDR3 is TGTGCCAGCAGCCAGCCCGGGACAGACAATGAGCAGTTCTTC.

This chain links TRBV6-1 with TRBJ1-4; D is possibly TRBD1 (6 bases). Germline V gene sequence: CDR1 MNHNS, CDR2 SASEGT. The CDR3 contains 13 residues. Between the trimmed V and J ends, which lost 4 bases and 5 bases, there was a span of 8 bases. This CDR3 reads CASSGGLNEKLFF. CDR3 coding DNA: TGTGCCAGCAGTGGGGGGCTCAATGAAAAACTGTTTTTT.

J is TRBJ2-3 and V is TRBV5-4; a weak D match, TRBD1 (6 bases). This CDR3 comprises 15 residues. Germline lookup yields CDR1 SGHNT and CDR2 YYREEE (reference sequence). The V end was cut by 4 bases, the J end by 6 bases, with 18 bases between. CDR3 amino acids: CASSVPGAGFDTQYF. The CDR3 nucleotides are TGTGCCAGCAGCGTTCCAGGGGCTGGGTTCGATACGCAGTATTTT.

The V and J genes are TRBV5-5 and TRBJ2-7; possibly TRBD1 for D (6 bases). The CDR3 is 14 residues long. Germline-derived CDR1 and CDR2 are SGHKS and YYEKEE (reference sequence). Trimming removed 3 bases at V and 3 bases at J, with 13 bases between. The CDR3 bases are TGTGCCAGCAGCTCACCAGGACAGTTCTACGAGCAGTACTTC. Encoded protein: CASSSPGQFYEQYF.

The chain employs TRBV7-6 and TRBJ2-1; 7 bases match TRBD2. The germline V gene encodes CDR1 SGHVS and CDR2 FNYEAQ. The CDR3 extends over 14 amino acids. V was pared by 0 bases and J by 8 bases, with 4 bases of the junction left unmatched. CDR3 region: CASSLAGGIYEQFF. The CDR3 DNA follows: TGTGCCAGCAGCTTAGCGGGAGGGATCTATGAGCAGTTCTTC.

This clone has a single count. The V gene is TRBV20-1, the J gene TRBJ1-2, with D possibly matching TRBD1 (5 bases). The CDR3 sequence is 11 residues long. The germline CDR1 and CDR2 sequences are DFQATT and SNEGSKA (reference sequence). The CDR3 loop reads CSTYRGDGYTF. DNA for the CDR3: TGCAGCACTTATAGGGGCGATGGCTACACCTTC.

The chain is built from TRBV11-2 and TRBJ2-3; TRBD2 matches 13 bases. V lost 5 bases and J lost 6; bases outside the gene matches: 11. The CDR3 length is 17 residues. Germline V CDR1 and CDR2: SGHAT, FQNNGV. The CDR3: CASSPEYGLAGVDTQYF. CDR3 coding DNA: TGTGCCAGCAGCCCGGAATATGGACTAGCGGGGGTCGATACGCAGTATTTT.